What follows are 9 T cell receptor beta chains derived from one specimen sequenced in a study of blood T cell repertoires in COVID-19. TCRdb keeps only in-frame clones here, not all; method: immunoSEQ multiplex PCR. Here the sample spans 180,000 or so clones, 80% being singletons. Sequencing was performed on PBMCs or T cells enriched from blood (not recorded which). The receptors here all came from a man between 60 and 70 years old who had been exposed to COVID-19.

The CDR3 loop is CASSLHRTGANVLTF. Written as DNA, the CDR3 is TGTGCCAGCAGCTTGCACAGGACGGGGGCCAACGTCCTGACTTTC. The gene calls are TRBV11-2 and TRBJ2-6; possibly TRBD1 for D (5 bases). Trimming shortened V by 3 bases and J by 4 bases, and 10 bases separated the two germline ends. The germline CDR1 and CDR2 sequences are SGHAT and FQNNGV. The CDR3 is made up of 15 amino acids. Based on the CDR3 plus reference TRBV11-2 and TRBJ2-6, the full variable domain is EAGVAQSPRYKIIEKRQSVAFWCNPISGHATLYWYQQILGQGPKLLIQFQNNGVVDDSQLPKDRFSAERLKGVDSTLKIQPAKLEDSAVYLCASSLHRTGANVLTFGAGSRLTVL.

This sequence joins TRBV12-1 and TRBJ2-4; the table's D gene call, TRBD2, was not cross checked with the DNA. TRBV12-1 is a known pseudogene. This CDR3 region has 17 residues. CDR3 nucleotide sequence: TGTGCCAGCAGCTTTGCGCCTAAGCGGGAGCGGGAGAACATTCAGTACTTC. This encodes CASSFAPKRERENIQYF.

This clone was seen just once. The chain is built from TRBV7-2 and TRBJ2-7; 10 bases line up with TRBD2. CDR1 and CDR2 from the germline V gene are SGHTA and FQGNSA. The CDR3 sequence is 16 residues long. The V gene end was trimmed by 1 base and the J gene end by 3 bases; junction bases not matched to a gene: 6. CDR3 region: CASSLEGSSGSYEQYF. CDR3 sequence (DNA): TGTGCCAGCAGCTTAGAGGGGTCTAGCGGGAGCTACGAGCAGTACTTC.

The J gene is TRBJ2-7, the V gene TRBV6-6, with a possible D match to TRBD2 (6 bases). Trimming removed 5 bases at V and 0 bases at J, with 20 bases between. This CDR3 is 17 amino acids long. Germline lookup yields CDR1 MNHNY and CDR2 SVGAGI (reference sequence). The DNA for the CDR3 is TGTGCCAGCAGTCGTAGCCTTGTTCTAGCGCGCTCCTACGAGCAGTACTTC. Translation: CASSRSLVLARSYEQYF.

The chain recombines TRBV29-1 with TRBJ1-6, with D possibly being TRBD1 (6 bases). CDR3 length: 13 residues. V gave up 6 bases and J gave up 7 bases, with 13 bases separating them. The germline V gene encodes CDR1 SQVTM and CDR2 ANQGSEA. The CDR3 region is CSVMDSWNSPLHF. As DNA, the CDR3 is TGCAGCGTAATGGACAGTTGGAATTCACCCCTCCACTTT.

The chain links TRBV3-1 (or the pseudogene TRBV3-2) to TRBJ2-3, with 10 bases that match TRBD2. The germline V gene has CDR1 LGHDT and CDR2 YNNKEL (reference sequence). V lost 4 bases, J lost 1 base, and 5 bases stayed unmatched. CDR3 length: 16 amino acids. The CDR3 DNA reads TGTGCCAGCAGCCCGCTAGCGGGAGCGGGCACAGATACGCAGTATTTT. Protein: CASSPLAGAGTDTQYF.

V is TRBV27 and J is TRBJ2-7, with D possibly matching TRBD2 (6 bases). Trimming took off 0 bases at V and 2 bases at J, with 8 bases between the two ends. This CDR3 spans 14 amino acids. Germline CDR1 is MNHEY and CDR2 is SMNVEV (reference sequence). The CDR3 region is CASSLSRLAYEQYF. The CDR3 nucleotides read TGTGCCAGCAGTTTATCCCGACTAGCCTACGAGCAGTACTTC.

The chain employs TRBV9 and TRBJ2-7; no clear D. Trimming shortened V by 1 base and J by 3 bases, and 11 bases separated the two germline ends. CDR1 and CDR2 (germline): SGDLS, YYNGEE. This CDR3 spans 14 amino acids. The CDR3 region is CASSVSVRDYEQYF. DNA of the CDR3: TGTGCCAGCAGCGTATCGGTCCGAGACTACGAGCAGTACTTC.

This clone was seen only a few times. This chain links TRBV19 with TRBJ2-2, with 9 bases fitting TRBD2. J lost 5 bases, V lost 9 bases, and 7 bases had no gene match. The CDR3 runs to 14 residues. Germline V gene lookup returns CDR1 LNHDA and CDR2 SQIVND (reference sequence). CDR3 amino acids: CASRGLAFTGELFF. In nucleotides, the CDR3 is TGTGCCAGCCGCGGACTAGCGTTTACCGGGGAGCTGTTTTTT.